A single sample gave rise to the 14 T cell receptor beta chains below, sequenced in a study of tumor and adjacent non-tumor tissue in lung cancer. The template was RNA from unsorted bulk tissue. The normal lung tissue was taken more than 3 cm from the tumor edge. The library came from three nested PCR rounds adapted from ARM-PCR protocols. TCRdb re-called the multiplex PCR reads through MiXCR, storing one row per CDR3 protein. The table includes around 100,000 distinct CDR3 sequences, 65% detected once. Sequences were obtained from distant non-tumor lung tissue. These receptors originate from a man aged 25-40 years with non-small cell lung cancer.

Note on this clonotype: The junction differs from germline at one of its ends, possibly a read error. The CDR3 region has the DNA TGCAGTCCTATCTCAGGGGTCGGAGCCAAAAACATTGAGTACTTC. This encodes CSPISGVGAKNIEYF. The V call is TRBV20-1, the J call TRBJ2-4, with D perhaps matching TRBD1 (6 bases). The CDR3 has 15 amino acids. The germline V gene has CDR1 DFQATT and CDR2 SNEGSKA (reference sequence).

As to this clonotype: At one end the junction does not follow the germline gene, possibly because of a read error. The V and J genes are TRBV6-9 and TRBJ1-2, with D possibly TRBD1 on 5 matching bases. Germline V lookup: CDR1 MNHGY, CDR2 SVAAGI. This CDR3 comprises 14 residues. The CDR3 spells CTSPIQGKGDVYTF. The CDR3 nucleotides are TGTACCAGCCCCATCCAGGGTAAGGGCGATGTCTACACCTTC.

Points on this clonotype: A read error is possible here, since a much larger clone lies one base away. This chain joins TRBV5-4 and TRBJ2-7; maybe TRBD1 (5 bases). Germline V gene data show CDR1 as SGHNT and CDR2 as YYREEE (reference sequence). The CDR3 has 13 amino acids. Written as DNA, the CDR3 is TGTGCCAGCAGCCAGGGTGGCACCTACGAGCAGCACTTC. This sequence encodes CASSQGGTYEQHF.

With regard to this clonotype: A junction end diverges from the germline sequence, so it may reflect a read error. The V call is TRBV20-1, the J call TRBJ2-1, with TRBD2 identical over 11 bases. This CDR3 has 18 residues. Germline CDR1 is DFQATT and CDR2 is SNEGSKA (reference sequence). The DNA of the CDR3 is TGCGGTGCCAGACATACTAGCGGGGGCCGTAGCTCCTACAATGAGGAGTTCTTC. This sequence encodes CGARHTSGGRSSYNEEFF.

This clonotype was recorded many times. V is TRBV28 and J is TRBJ2-7; 10 bases are a match to TRBD2. With 5 bases clipped from V and 4 bases from J, the junction kept 11 bases outside the gene matches. Germline loops: CDR1 MDHEN, CDR2 SYDVKM. The CDR3 contains 16 residues. CDR3 region: CASSPWTSGAVYEQYF. As DNA, the CDR3 is TGTGCCAGCAGTCCATGGACTAGCGGAGCAGTTTACGAGCAGTACTTC.

Turning to this clonotype: Since the CDR3 does not end with the conserved phenylalanine or tryptophan, this likely comes from a read error. The chain uses TRBV4-2 and TRBJ2-5, with D possibly being TRBD1 or TRBD2 (5 bases each). CDR3 length equals 16 residues. Trimming stripped 1 base from V and 4 bases from J, with 16 bases between. Germline CDR1 is LGHNA and CDR2 is YNFKEQ. The CDR3 nucleotides read TGTGCCAGCAGCCAAGGTCAGGGCAGTGAGGGAGAGACCCAGTACGTC. It yields the protein CASSQGQGSEGETQYV.

The chain is built from TRBV11-2 and TRBJ1-5, with D possibly matching TRBD1 (5 bases). Germline CDR1 and CDR2: SGHAT and FQNNGV. V was cut by 2 bases and J by 6 bases, with 11 bases left in between. This CDR3 region has 14 residues. Here the CDR3 reads CASSLRGASQPQHF. The CDR3 region has the DNA TGTGCCAGCAGCTTACGAGGGGCAAGTCAGCCCCAGCATTTT.

Relative to its sample, this clonotype is medium-sized. This chain joins TRBV5-6 and TRBJ2-2, with D uncertain. The V gene lost 0 bases and the J gene lost 2 bases, with 5 bases spanning the gap. CDR1 and CDR2 (germline): SGHDT, YYEEEE. This CDR3 has 14 amino acids. Written as DNA, the CDR3 is TGTGCCAGCAGCTTGGTCGCCAACACCGGGGAGCTGTTTTTT. This codes for CASSLVANTGELFF. The full variable domain, rest sourced from reference TRBV5-6 and TRBJ2-2, is DAGVTQSPTHLIKTRGQQVTLRCSPKSGHDTVSWYQQALGQGPQFIFQYYEEEERQRGNFPDRFSGHQFPNYSSELNVNALLLGDSALYLCASSLVANTGELFFGEGSRLTVL.

With respect to this clonotype: An end of the junction does not agree with germline; a read error may underlie this. The chain's CDR3 is CASSSTANEQLF. The CDR3 DNA is TGTGCCAGCAGTTCCACCGCGAATGAGCAGCTTTTC. V usage is TRBV6-6 and J usage is TRBJ2-1; D gene unclear. The CDR3 covers 12 residues. Germline V lookup: CDR1 MNHNY, CDR2 SVGAGI (reference sequence).

The CDR3 bases are TGTGCCGGTGCCGGGTTTGGGGTCTCGGAGACCCAGTACTTC. Translated, it gives CAGAGFGVSETQYF. The chain combines TRBV11-2 with TRBJ2-5; D is unclear. The CDR3 sequence is 14 residues long. From germline, CDR1 is SGHAT and CDR2 FQNNGV. Deletions cut 11 bases from V and 5 bases from J, with 21 bases between.

As regards this clonotype: The junction does not match germline at one end; this may be a read error. The chain joins TRBV29-1 to TRBJ2-1, with a weak D call TRBD2 (5 bases). Germline CDR1 is SQVTM and CDR2 is ANQGSEA. This CDR3 region has 13 residues. CDR3 protein: CNVEDWSGGEQFF. CDR3 DNA: TGTAACGTTGAAGATTGGAGCGGTGGGGAGCAGTTCTTC.

In regard to this clonotype: A read error is possible here, since a much larger clone lies one base away. The chain employs TRBV5-6 and TRBJ1-5, with D maybe TRBD1 (5 bases). This CDR3 has 14 amino acids. The germline V gene encodes CDR1 SGHDT and CDR2 YYEEEE. The CDR3 DNA follows: TGTGCCATCAGCTTGGTCGGGGCGAATCAGCCCCAGCATTTT. The encoded protein is CAISLVGANQPQHF. Full variable domain (rest looked up from reference TRBV5-6 and TRBJ1-5): DAGVTQSPTHLIKTRGQQVTLRCSPKSGHDTVSWYQQALGQGPQFIFQYYEEEERQRGNFPDRFSGHQFPNYSSELNVNALLLGDSALYLCAISLVGANQPQHFGDGTRLSIL.

This rearrangement joins TRBV24-1 to TRBJ2-7; 10 bases fit TRBD1. With 5 bases clipped from V and 6 bases from J, the junction kept 6 bases outside the gene matches. CDR3 length equals 14 residues. Per the germline V gene, CDR1 is KGHDR and CDR2 is SFDVKD. The CDR3, as DNA: TGTGCCACCAGTGTGGGACAGGGGTGCCGCGAGCAGTACTTC. It yields the protein CATSVGQGCREQYF.

This clonotype was detected only once. The chain is built from TRBV11-3 and TRBJ2-1; the D gene is possibly TRBD1 (8 bases). Germline CDR1 SGHNT, CDR2 YENEEA. CDR3 length: 13 amino acids. The CDR3 region is CESSFTGGGEQFF. The DNA for the CDR3 is TGTGAAAGCAGCTTCACAGGGGGGGGTGAGCAGTTCTTC.